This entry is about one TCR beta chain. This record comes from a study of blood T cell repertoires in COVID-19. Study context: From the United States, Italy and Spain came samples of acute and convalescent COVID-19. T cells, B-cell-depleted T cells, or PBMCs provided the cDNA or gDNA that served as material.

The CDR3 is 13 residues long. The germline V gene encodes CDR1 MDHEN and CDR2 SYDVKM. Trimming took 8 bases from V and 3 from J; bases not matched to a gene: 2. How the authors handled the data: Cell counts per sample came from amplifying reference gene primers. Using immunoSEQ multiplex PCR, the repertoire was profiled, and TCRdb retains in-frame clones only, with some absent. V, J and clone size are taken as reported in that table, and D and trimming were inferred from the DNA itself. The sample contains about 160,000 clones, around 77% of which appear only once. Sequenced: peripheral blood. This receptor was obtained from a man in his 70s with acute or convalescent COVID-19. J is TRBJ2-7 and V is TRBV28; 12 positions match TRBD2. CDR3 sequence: CASRTSGNYEQYF. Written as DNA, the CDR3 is TGTGCCAGCCGGACTAGCGGGAACTACGAGCAGTACTTC.